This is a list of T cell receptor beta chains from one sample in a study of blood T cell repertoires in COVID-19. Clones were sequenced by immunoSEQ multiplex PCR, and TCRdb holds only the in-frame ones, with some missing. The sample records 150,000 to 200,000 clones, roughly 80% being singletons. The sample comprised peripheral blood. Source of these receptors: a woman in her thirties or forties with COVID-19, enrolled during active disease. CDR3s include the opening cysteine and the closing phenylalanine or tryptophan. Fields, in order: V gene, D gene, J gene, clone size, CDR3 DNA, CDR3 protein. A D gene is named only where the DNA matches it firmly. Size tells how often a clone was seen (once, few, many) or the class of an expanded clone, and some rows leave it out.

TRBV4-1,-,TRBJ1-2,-,TGCGCCAGCAGCCAAGATTCACAGGGCCCTACCTATGGCTACACCTTC,CASSQDSQGPTYGYTF
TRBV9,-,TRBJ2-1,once,TGTGCCAGCAGCGTAGCCGGGGGGCTAGGGTACAATGAGCAGTTCTTC,CASSVAGGLGYNEQFF
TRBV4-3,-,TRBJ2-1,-,TGCGCCAGCAGCCAAGTGGGAAAGGGGCAAGGCAATGAGCAGTTCTTC,CASSQVGKGQGNEQFF
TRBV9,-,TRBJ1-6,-,TGTGCCAGCAGCGTCGACATTCCGAATTCACCCCTCCACTTT,CASSVDIPNSPLHF
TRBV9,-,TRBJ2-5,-,TGTGCCAGCAGCGTAGCGCCTCATGATCGGGCCCAGTACTTC,CASSVAPHDRAQYF
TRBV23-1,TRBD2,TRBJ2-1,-,TGCGCCAGCATGGGCGGGAGCACCGCGAGCTCCTACAATGAGCAGTTCTTC,CASMGGSTASSYNEQFF
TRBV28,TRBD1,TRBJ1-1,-,TGTGCCAGCAGTCCGACGGGACAGATGAACACTGAAGCTTTCTTT,CASSPTGQMNTEAFF
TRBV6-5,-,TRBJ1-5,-,TGTGCCAGCAGCCCCCGGGGTCACAATCAGCCCCAGCATTTT,CASSPRGHNQPQHF
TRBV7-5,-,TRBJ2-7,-,TGTGTCAGAAGTCGAAGAGTCGGGATCTACGAGCAGTACTTC,CVRSRRVGIYEQYF
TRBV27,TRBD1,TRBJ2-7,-,TGTGCCAGCAGTTCCCGAGGACAGGGGGTCTACGAGCAGTACTTC,CASSSRGQGVYEQYF
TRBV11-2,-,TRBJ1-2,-,TGTGCCAGCAGCGCCGGGACTCAGTATGGCTACACCTTC,CASSAGTQYGYTF
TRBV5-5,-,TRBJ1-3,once,TGTGCCAGCAGCTTGGCCCCGGGATTCTCTGGAAACACCATATATTTT,CASSLAPGFSGNTIYF
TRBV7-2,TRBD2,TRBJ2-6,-,TGTGCCAGCAGCTTACTTCCTAGCGGGTTAGGTGGGGCCAACGTCCTGACTTTC,CASSLLPSGLGGANVLTF
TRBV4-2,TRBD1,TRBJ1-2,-,TGTGCCAGCAGCCAAGATTTCGGACAGGGCCCTAACTATGGCTACACCTTC,CASSQDFGQGPNYGYTF
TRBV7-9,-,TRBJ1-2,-,TGTGCCAGCAGCTTTCAGGGATCGAACACCTTC,CASSFQGSNTF
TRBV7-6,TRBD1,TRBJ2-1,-,TGTGCCAGCAGCTTAGACAGGGGGCGCGATGAGCAGTTCTTC,CASSLDRGRDEQFF
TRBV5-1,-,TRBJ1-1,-,TGCGCCAGCAGCTTTCTGGACAGACTGAACACTGAAGCTTTCTTT,CASSFLDRLNTEAFF
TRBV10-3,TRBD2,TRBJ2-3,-,TGTGCCATCAGTGGTAGCCGGACTAGTTCGACCCGCACAGATACGCAGTATTTT,CAISGSRTSSTRTDTQYF
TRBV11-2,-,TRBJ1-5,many,TGTGCCAGCAGCGCTGACTTGCGACAGCCCCAGCATTTT,CASSADLRQPQHF
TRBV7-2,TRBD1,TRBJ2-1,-,TGTGCCAGCAGCTTAGTTGGGACAGGCCCTACAGGTGAGCAGTTCTTC,CASSLVGTGPTGEQFF
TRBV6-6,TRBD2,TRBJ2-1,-,TGTGCCAGCACCCAATTACGGGGGAGGGCCGATGAGCAGTTCTTC,CASTQLRGRADEQFF
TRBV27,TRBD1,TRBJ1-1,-,TGTGCCAGCAGTTTAAGACCAGACAGGGTTCGTGGAGCTTTCTTT,CASSLRPDRVRGAFF
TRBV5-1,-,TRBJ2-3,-,TGCGCCAGCAGCTCCACACAGGGTCTCGGAGATACGCAGTATTTT,CASSSTQGLGDTQYF
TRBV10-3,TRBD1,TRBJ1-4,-,TGTGCCATCAGTGACCCCGACAGGGGTGAAAAACTGTTTTTT,CAISDPDRGEKLFF
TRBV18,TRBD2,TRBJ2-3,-,TGTGCCAGCTCACCCTCTAGCGGGGATACGCAGTATTTT,CASSPSSGDTQYF
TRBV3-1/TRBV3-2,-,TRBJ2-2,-,TGTGCCAGCAGCCAAGATCGGAACACCGGGGAGCTGTTTTTT,CASSQDRNTGELFF
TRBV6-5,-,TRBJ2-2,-,TGTGCCAGCAGTTCGACAGGCGCGAACACCGGGGAGCTGTTTTTT,CASSSTGANTGELFF
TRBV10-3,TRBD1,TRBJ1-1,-,TGTGCCATCAGTCCAACGGGACAGCAGAACACTGAAGCTTTCTTT,CAISPTGQQNTEAFF
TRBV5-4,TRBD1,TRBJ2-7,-,TGTGCCAGCACCTCGGACAGGCAATCCTACGAGCAGTACTTC,CASTSDRQSYEQYF
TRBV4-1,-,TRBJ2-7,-,TGCGCCAGCAGCCTGCAGGACTCAGCCTACGAGCAGTACTTC,CASSLQDSAYEQYF
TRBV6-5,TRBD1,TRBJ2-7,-,TGTGCCAGCAGGTCCGGGACAGGGTCCTACGAGCAGTACTTC,CASRSGTGSYEQYF
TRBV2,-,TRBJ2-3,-,TGTGCCAGCATGCAGGCGACAGATACGCAGTATTTT,CASMQATDTQYF
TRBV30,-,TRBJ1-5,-,TGTGCCTGGAGTTTACAGAGGGGGCAGCCCCAGCATTTT,CAWSLQRGQPQHF
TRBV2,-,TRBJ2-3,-,TGTGCCAGCAGTGAATTGCGGGGCACAGATACGCAGTATTTT,CASSELRGTDTQYF
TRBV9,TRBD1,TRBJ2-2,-,TGTGCCAGCAGCGTTACCGGGACAGGGAGGACCGGGGAGCTGTTTTTT,CASSVTGTGRTGELFF
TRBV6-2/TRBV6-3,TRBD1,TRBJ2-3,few,TGTGCCAGCAGTCATGGACAGGGGGTGTGGTATTTT,CASSHGQGVWYF
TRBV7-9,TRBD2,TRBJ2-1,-,TGTGCCAGCACCACTAGCGGGAGGAATGAGCAGTTCTTC,CASTTSGRNEQFF
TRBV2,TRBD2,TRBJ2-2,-,TGTGCCAGCAGTCAGCACCCCTTAGGACTAGGGCCGGGCACCGGGGAGCTGTTTTTT,CASSQHPLGLGPGTGELFF
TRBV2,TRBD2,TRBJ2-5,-,TGTGCCAGCAGGACGACTAGCGGGGGGGCCAGGGAGACCCAGTACTTC,CASRTTSGGARETQYF
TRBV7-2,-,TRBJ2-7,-,TGTGCCAGCAGCTCCGGGACAATAGAGCAGTACTTC,CASSSGTIEQYF
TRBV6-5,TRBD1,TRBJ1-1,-,TGTGCCAGCAGTACCTACAGGGGGCGGAACACTGAAGCTTTCTTT,CASSTYRGRNTEAFF
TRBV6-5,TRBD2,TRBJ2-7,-,TGTGCCAGCAGGGTGACTAGCGGGAGCTCCTACGAGCAGTACTTC,CASRVTSGSSYEQYF
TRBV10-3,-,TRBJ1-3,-,TGTGCCATCGGTAAGACAGGCGAGCCCGGAAACACCATATATTTT,CAIGKTGEPGNTIYF
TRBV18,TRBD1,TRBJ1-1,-,TGTGCCAGCTCACCGCTTACAGGGGACACTGAAGCTTTCTTT,CASSPLTGDTEAFF
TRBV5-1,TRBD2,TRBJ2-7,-,TGCGCCAGCAGCTTGGCCCCGGCGGTAGCGGGGGAATTCGAGCAGTACTTC,CASSLAPAVAGEFEQYF
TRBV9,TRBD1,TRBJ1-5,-,TGTGCCAGCAGCCCTTGGGACAGCTATAGCAATCAGCCCCAGCATTTT,CASSPWDSYSNQPQHF
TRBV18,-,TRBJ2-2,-,TGTGCCAGCTCACTGTATTCGAACACCGGGGAGCTGTTTTTT,CASSLYSNTGELFF
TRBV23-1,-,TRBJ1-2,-,TGCGCCAGCAGTCATGTGAGGTTAAGGAGTTTCAACTATGGCTACACCTTC,CASSHVRLRSFNYGYTF
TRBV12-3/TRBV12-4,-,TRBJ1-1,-,TGTGCCAGCGCTAACCAACAAGGGGCTGAAGCTTTCTTT,CASANQQGAEAFF
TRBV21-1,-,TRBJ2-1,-,TGTGCCAGCAGCAAAGTCATACTAGCGCCAGCCTCCTACAATGAGCAGTTCTTC,CASSKVILAPASYNEQFF
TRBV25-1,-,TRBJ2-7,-,TGTGCCAGCCGGGACCTGGGACACAGGGACGAGCAGTACTTC,CASRDLGHRDEQYF
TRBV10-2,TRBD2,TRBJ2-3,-,TGCGCCAGCACTTTGGGACTAGCGTCCCCAGATACGCAGTATTTT,CASTLGLASPDTQYF
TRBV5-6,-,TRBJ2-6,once,TGTGCCAGCAGCTATGAGGCCTCTGGGGCCAACGTCCTGACTTTC,CASSYEASGANVLTF
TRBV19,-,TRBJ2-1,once,TGTGCCAGTAGTTGGGTAGCACATAATGAGCAGTTCTTC,CASSWVAHNEQFF
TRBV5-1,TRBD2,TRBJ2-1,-,TGCGCCAGCAGCCCAGGGACTAGCGGGGGGTTCGACGAGCAGTTCTTC,CASSPGTSGGFDEQFF